One and the same sample provided the 17 T cell receptor beta chains below, sequenced in a study of shared clonotypes between healthy human individuals. Generated by immunoSEQ multiplex PCR, the TCRdb table keeps only in-frame clones and is missing some. The table lists approximately 2.3 million clones, just over 90% of them singletons. The sequenced material came from naive CD4+ T cells from PBMCs. Noted subset: CD45RA+ positively selected. The source of these receptors is a man in his late teens or twenties in good health. Some clones in this sample may be carry-over from other donors' samples.

This clone was seen a single time. The J gene is TRBJ2-5, the V gene TRBV5-4; possible D gene TRBD2, 6 bases. This CDR3 is 14 amino acids long. Germline CDR1 SGHNT, CDR2 YYREEE (reference sequence). The V end was cut by 4 bases, the J end by 1 base, with 11 bases between. The CDR3 protein is CASSTPGVQETQYF. As DNA, the CDR3 is TGTGCCAGCAGCACCCCGGGGGTCCAAGAGACCCAGTACTTC.

This chain links TRBV6-5 with TRBJ2-7; the D is unclear. Looked up from germline, CDR1 is MNHEY and CDR2 is SVGAGI. The CDR3 loop spans 15 amino acids. V lost 7 bases, J lost 1 base, and 17 bases lay in between. The CDR3 nucleotides are TGTGCCAGCATTACACCCCGGACGGAGTCCTACGAGCAGTACTTC. This sequence encodes CASITPRTESYEQYF.

This chain links TRBV6-7 with TRBJ1-4; D gene unclear. TRBV6-7 is an open reading frame, and its role is uncertain. V lost 6 bases and J 7 bases, leaving 9 bases between the germline ends. The CDR3 totals 12 residues. The CDR3 region has the DNA TGTGCCAGCAGAATTGGCTCTGAAAAACTGTTTTTT. This encodes CASRIGSEKLFF.

The J gene is TRBJ2-7, the V gene TRBV25-1, with unresolved D. This CDR3 is 16 amino acids long. The germline CDR1 and CDR2 sequences are MGHDK and SYGVNS. V was shortened by 2 bases and J by 4 bases, with 18 bases between the two germline ends. CDR3: CASSEVRTEGRYEQYF. The CDR3 DNA reads as TGTGCCAGCAGTGAAGTGCGGACCGAAGGAAGATACGAGCAGTACTTC.

The V and J genes are TRBV7-8 and TRBJ2-2; D perhaps matches TRBD2 (7 bases). The germline V gene has CDR1 SGHVS and CDR2 FQNEAQ. V lost 1 base, J lost 4 bases, and 19 bases lay in between. This CDR3 is built from 18 residues. CDR3 sequence reads: CASSLVSVGGATTGELFF. The CDR3 DNA is TGTGCCAGCAGCTTAGTATCGGTAGGGGGGGCCACCACCGGGGAGCTGTTTTTT.

This chain connects TRBV7-8 to TRBJ1-2, with 11 nucleotides matching TRBD1. Germline lookup yields CDR1 SGHVS and CDR2 FQNEAQ. V lost 0 bases to trimming and J lost 7 bases; unmatched junction nucleotides: 7. The CDR3 is made up of 16 amino acids. The DNA of the CDR3 is TGTGCCAGCAGCTTAGCTCGGGACAGGGGGACGCTTGGCTACACCTTC. Translated: CASSLARDRGTLGYTF.

This sequence joins TRBV5-5 and TRBJ2-3; possible D gene TRBD2, 5 bases. Germline CDR1 and CDR2: SGHKS and YYEKEE (reference sequence). The CDR3 covers 14 residues. The V gene lost 0 bases and the J gene lost 2 bases, with 7 bases spanning the gap. CDR3 amino acids: CASSLGTYTDTQYF. The CDR3 DNA reads TGTGCCAGCAGCTTGGGGACTTACACAGATACGCAGTATTTT.

V gene TRBV28 combines with J gene TRBJ1-5, with D maybe TRBD1 (6 bases). Deletions cut 5 bases from V and 0 bases from J, with 14 bases between. The CDR3 is made up of 16 amino acids. The V gene's germline CDR1 is MDHEN and CDR2 SYDVKM. The CDR3 protein is CASSTPGQNSNQPQHF. The CDR3 DNA is TGTGCCAGCAGTACCCCTGGACAGAATAGCAATCAGCCCCAGCATTTT.

CDR3: CASTGSGTGNEKLFF. The CDR3 DNA sequence: TGTGCCAGTACTGGTTCGGGAACGGGAAATGAAAAACTGTTTTTT. The chain recombines TRBV19 with TRBJ1-4; D gene unclear. Trimming pared 7 bases from V and 5 bases from J, leaving 17 bases between. Germline V gene data show CDR1 as LNHDA and CDR2 as SQIVND (reference sequence). The CDR3 is made up of 15 amino acids.

V gene TRBV5-6 combines with J gene TRBJ2-1; D assignment may be TRBD1 or TRBD2 (5 bases each). Trimming took off 4 bases at V and 5 bases at J, with 16 bases between the two ends. Germline V gene sequence: CDR1 SGHDT, CDR2 YYEEEE. The CDR3 covers 15 residues. The CDR3 spells CASSLPTGTNNEQFF. CDR3 in DNA: TGTGCCAGCAGCCTCCCCACCGGGACCAACAATGAGCAGTTCTTC.

V is TRBV28 and J is TRBJ1-4; the D is unclear. Germline V gene data show CDR1 as MDHEN and CDR2 as SYDVKM. V gave up 7 bases and J gave up 6 bases, with 15 bases separating them. This CDR3 comprises 14 residues. CDR3 residues: CASISLAGDEKLFF. In DNA, the CDR3 is TGTGCCAGCATCTCATTAGCGGGAGATGAAAAACTGTTTTTT.

This clone has a handful of counts. The rearrangement joins TRBV19 to TRBJ1-1; D uncertain. Per germline, CDR1 LNHDA and CDR2 SQIVND (reference sequence). The CDR3 is made up of 13 amino acids. V lost 3 bases and J 4 bases, leaving 9 bases between the germline ends. The CDR3 region has the DNA TGTGCCAGTAGTATCGAACAGAGCACTGAAGCTTTCTTT. This translates into CASSIEQSTEAFF.

This clone was seen just once. The V gene is TRBV30, the J gene TRBJ1-4; 8 bases agree with TRBD1. The CDR3 has 16 residues. CDR1 and CDR2 (germline): GTSNPN, SVGIG (reference sequence). Losses at the gene ends were 2 bases for V and 8 bases for J; bases not matched to a gene: 13. The CDR3 spells CAWSRGVGRGLEKLFF. The CDR3 nucleotides read TGTGCCTGGAGTCGCGGAGTGGGCAGGGGGCTGGAAAAACTGTTTTTT.

V and J are TRBV25-1 and TRBJ2-5; 14 positions match TRBD2. The CDR3 totals 16 residues. Germline V gene sequence: CDR1 MGHDK, CDR2 SYGVNS. J gave up 2 bases and V 5 bases, and 4 bases lay outside the gene matches. CDR3 sequence (DNA): TGTGCCAGCAGTCGGGGGACTAGCGGGGGACAAGAGACCCAGTACTTC. Translating gives CASSRGTSGGQETQYF.

With respect to this clone: Other nucleotide sequences from this sample produce the same CDR3. The chain joins TRBV28 to TRBJ1-5; D unresolved. This CDR3 is 12 amino acids long. Germline lookup yields CDR1 MDHEN and CDR2 SYDVKM. Trimming pared 5 bases from V and 1 base from J, leaving 3 bases between. The CDR3 bases are TGTGCCAGCAGTCGAAGCAATCAGCCCCAGCATTTT. Its translation: CASSRSNQPQHF.

This sequence joins TRBV7-2 and TRBJ2-1, with unresolved D. Germline CDR1 and CDR2: SGHTA and FQGNSA. The V end was cut by 2 bases, the J end by 5 bases, with 7 bases between. The CDR3 covers 13 residues. CDR3 DNA: TGTGCCAGCAGCTTAAATACGCACAATGAGCAGTTCTTC. This sequence encodes CASSLNTHNEQFF.

The V call is TRBV7-9, the J call TRBJ2-5, with TRBD2 identical over 12 bases. CDR3 size: 17 residues. The germline V gene encodes CDR1 SEHNR and CDR2 FQNEAQ (reference sequence). The V segment lost 4 bases and the J segment 4 bases; nucleotides outside the gene matches: 10. The CDR3 DNA reads as TGTGCCAGCAGCTCCCTGACTAGCGGGAGAGGTGGAGAGACCCAGTACTTC. Translation: CASSSLTSGRGGETQYF. The full variable domain, completed using reference TRBV7-9 and TRBJ2-5, is DTGVSQNPRHKITKRGQNVTFRCDPISEHNRLYWYRQTLGQGPEFLTYFQNEAQLEKSRLLSDRFSAERPKGSFSTLEIQRTEQGDSAMYLCASSSLTSGRGGETQYFGPGTRLLVL.